This record looks at one TCR beta chain sequence and its context. Its specificity is unknown. RNA, at about 0.5 to 1 ug, was reverse transcribed with random hexamers. With immunoSEQ multiplex PCR, TCR beta CDR3 was amplified across 54 Vbeta and 13 Jbeta. TCRdb used MiXCR to reprocess the immunoSEQ multiplex PCR reads, holding one entry per CDR3 protein. Here the sample spans some 140,000 distinct CDR3 sequences, under 95% being singletons. Treatment-naive patients with stable or active relapsing-remitting disease served as multiple sclerosis controls. Germline values: CDR1 SGHVS, CDR2 FQNEAQ. J was trimmed by 2 bases and V by 1 base; bases with no gene match: 13. This CDR3 has 19 residues. These data are taken from a study of CD8 T cells in Susac syndrome. Study-level findings and limits: That the number of individuals in its TCR sequencing and HLA analysis was relatively small was acknowledged by the study.

The source is a human donor with multiple sclerosis. Specimen: CD8+ T cells from PBMCs. The gene calls are TRBV7-8 and TRBJ2-1; 8 bases map to TRBD2. The CDR3 here is CASSLVASGSEGAYNEQFF. In DNA, the CDR3 is TGTGCCAGCAGCTTAGTGGCCAGCGGGAGTGAGGGGGCCTACAATGAGCAGTTCTTC.